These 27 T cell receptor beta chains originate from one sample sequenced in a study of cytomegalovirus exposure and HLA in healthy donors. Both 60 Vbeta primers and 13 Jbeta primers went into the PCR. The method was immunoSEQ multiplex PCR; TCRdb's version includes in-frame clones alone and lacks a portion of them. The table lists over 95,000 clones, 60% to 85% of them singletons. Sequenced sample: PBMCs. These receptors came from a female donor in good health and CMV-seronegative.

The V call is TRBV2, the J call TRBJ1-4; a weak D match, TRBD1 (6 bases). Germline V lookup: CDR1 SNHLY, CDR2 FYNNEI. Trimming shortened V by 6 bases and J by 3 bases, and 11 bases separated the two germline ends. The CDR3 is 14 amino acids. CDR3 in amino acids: CASSQGLANEKLFF. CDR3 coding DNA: TGTGCCAGCAGCCAGGGGTTGGCTAATGAAAAACTGTTTTTT.

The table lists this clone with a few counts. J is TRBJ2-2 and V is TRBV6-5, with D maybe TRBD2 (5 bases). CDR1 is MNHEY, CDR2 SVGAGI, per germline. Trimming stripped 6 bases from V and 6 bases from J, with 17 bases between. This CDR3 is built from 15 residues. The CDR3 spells CASRYDFRGAGELFF. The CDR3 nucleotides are TGTGCCAGCAGATACGACTTCCGGGGTGCCGGGGAGCTGTTTTTT.

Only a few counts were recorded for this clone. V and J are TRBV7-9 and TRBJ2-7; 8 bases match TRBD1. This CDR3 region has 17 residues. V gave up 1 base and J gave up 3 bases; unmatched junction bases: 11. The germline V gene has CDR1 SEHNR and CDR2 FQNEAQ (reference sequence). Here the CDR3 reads CASSLDLGQGRGYEQYF. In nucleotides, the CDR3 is TGTGCCAGCAGCTTAGATCTAGGACAGGGAAGAGGCTACGAGCAGTACTTC.

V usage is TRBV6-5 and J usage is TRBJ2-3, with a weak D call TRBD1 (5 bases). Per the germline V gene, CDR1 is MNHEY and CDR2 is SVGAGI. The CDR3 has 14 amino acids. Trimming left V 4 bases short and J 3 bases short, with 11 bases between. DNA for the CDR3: TGTGCCAGCAGTTTAGACAGCAATACAGATACGCAGTATTTT. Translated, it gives CASSLDSNTDTQYF.

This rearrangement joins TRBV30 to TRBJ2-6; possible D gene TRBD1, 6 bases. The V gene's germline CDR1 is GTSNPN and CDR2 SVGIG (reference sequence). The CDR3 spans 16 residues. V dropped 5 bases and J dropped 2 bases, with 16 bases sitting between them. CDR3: CAWQNPRGAGANVLTF. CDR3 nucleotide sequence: TGTGCCTGGCAGAACCCCAGGGGTGCTGGGGCCAACGTCCTGACTTTC.

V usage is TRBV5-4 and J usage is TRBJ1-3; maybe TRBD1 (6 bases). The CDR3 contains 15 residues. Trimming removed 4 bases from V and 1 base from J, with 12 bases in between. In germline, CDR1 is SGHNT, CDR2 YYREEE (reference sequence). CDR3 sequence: CASSTSTGSGNTIYF. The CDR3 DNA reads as TGTGCCAGCAGCACGTCGACAGGTTCTGGAAACACCATATATTTT.

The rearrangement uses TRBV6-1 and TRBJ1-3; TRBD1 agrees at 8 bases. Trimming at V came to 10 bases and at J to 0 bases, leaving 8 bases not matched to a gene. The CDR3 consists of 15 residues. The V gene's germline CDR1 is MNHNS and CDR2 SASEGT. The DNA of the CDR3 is TGTGCCACCAACCGGGACAGGTTCTCTGGAAACACCATATATTTT. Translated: CATNRDRFSGNTIYF.

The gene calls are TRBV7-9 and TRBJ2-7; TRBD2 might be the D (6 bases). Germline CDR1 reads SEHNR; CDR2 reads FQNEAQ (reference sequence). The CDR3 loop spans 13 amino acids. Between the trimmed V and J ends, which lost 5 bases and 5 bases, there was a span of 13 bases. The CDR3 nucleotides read TGTGCCAGCAGCGGCCCCGCGGGGAACGAGCAGTACTTC. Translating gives CASSGPAGNEQYF.

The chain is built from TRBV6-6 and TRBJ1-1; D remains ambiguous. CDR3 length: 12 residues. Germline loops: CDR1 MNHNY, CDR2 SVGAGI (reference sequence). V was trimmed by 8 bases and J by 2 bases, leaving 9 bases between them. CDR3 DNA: TGTGCCAGCCGAACGGTTAACACTGAAGCTTTCTTT. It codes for CASRTVNTEAFF.

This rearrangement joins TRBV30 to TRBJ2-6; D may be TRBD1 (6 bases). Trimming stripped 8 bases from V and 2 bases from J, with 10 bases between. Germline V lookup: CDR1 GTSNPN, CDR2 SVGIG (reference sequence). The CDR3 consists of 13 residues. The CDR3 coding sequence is TGTGCCAGCCACAGGGCTGGGGCCAACGTCCTGACTTTC. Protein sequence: CASHRAGANVLTF. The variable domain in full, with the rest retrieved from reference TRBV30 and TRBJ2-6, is SQTIHQWPATLVQPVGSPLSLECTVEGTSNPNLYWYRQAAGRGLQLLFYSVGIGQISSEVPQNLSASRPQDRQFILSSKKLLLSDSGFYLCASHRAGANVLTFGAGSRLTVL.

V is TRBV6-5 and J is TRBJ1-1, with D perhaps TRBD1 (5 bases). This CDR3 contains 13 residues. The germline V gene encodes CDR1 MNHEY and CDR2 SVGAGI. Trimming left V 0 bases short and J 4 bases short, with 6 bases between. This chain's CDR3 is CASSYSRVTEAFF. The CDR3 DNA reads TGTGCCAGCAGTTACTCCAGGGTCACTGAAGCTTTCTTT.

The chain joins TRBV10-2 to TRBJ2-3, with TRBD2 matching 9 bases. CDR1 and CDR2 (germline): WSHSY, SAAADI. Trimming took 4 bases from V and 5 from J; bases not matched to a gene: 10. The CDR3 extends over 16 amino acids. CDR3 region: CASSVPGLAERDTQYF. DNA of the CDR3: TGCGCCAGCAGTGTCCCGGGACTAGCTGAAAGAGATACGCAGTATTTT.

In nucleotides, the CDR3 is TGTGCCAGCAGGTTGGGGGCCAATCAGCCCCAGCATTTT. Its translation: CASRLGANQPQHF. The genes are TRBV6-1 and TRBJ1-5; TRBD1 might be the D (6 bases). The CDR3 is made up of 13 amino acids. CDR1 and CDR2 (germline): MNHNS, SASEGT. V gave up 6 bases and J gave up 3 bases, with 9 bases separating them.

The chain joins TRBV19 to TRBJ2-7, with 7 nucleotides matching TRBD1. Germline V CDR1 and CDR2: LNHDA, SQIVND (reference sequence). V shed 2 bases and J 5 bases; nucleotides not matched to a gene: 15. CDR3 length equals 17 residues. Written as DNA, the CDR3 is TGTGCCAGTAGTATATCGAACAGGGGACGCATGGGGAACGAGCAGTACTTC. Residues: CASSISNRGRMGNEQYF.

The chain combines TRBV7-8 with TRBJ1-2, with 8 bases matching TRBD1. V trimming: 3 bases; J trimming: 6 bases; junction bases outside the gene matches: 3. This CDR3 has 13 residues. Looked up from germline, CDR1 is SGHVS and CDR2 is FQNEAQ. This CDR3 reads CASSFTGGNGYTF. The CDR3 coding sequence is TGTGCCAGCAGCTTTACAGGGGGGAATGGCTACACCTTC.

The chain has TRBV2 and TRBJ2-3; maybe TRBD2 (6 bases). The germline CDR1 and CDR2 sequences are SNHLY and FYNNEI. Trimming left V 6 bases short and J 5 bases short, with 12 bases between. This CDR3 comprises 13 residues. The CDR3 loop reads CASRSPSEDTQYF. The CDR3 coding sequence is TGTGCCAGCAGGAGTCCTAGCGAAGATACGCAGTATTTT.

DNA for the CDR3: TGCGCCAGCAGCGAGACAGGTTACGAGCAGTACTTC. Residues: CASSETGYEQYF. V usage is TRBV10-1 and J usage is TRBJ2-7, with D maybe TRBD1 (6 bases). Germline-derived CDR1 and CDR2 are WNHNN and SYGVQD (reference sequence). Trimming left V 6 bases short and J 4 bases short, with 10 bases between. The CDR3 has 12 residues.

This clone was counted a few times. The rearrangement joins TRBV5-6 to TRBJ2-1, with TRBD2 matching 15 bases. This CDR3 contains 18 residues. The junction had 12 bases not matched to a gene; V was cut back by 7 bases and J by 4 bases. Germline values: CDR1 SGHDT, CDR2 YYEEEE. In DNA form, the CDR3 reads TGTGCCAGCGGGACTAGCGGGGGGCGCGCCTCTCCTTACAATGAGCAGTTCTTC. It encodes CASGTSGGRASPYNEQFF.

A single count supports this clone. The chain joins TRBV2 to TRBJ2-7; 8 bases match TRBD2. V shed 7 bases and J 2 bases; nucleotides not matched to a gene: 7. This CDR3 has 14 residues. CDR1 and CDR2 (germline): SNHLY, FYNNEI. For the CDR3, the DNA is TGTGCCAGCATGGTGATAGCGGGGACCTACGAGCAGTACTTC. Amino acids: CASMVIAGTYEQYF.

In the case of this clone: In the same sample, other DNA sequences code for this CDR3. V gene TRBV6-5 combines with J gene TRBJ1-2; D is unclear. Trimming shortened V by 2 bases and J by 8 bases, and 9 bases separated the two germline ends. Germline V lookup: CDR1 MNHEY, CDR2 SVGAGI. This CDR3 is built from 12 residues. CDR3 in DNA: TGTGCCAGCAGTTACGAGGAGGGAGGCTACACCTTC. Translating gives CASSYEEGGYTF.

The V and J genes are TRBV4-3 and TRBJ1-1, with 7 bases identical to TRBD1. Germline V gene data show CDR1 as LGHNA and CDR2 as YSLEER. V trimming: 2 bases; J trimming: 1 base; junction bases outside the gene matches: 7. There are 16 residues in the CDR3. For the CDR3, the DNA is TGCGCCAGCAGCCAAATCACCGGGACAGAGAACACTGAAGCTTTCTTT. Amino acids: CASSQITGTENTEAFF.

The CDR3 nucleotides read TGTGCCAGCAGCCAGGCACTTGACCATCGACAGGGTAATGGCTACACCTTC. Translation gives CASSQALDHRQGNGYTF. V and J are TRBV4-2 and TRBJ1-2, with 7 bases aligning to TRBD1. V shed 3 bases and J 6 bases; nucleotides not matched to a gene: 16. The germline V gene encodes CDR1 LGHNA and CDR2 YNFKEQ. This CDR3 spans 17 amino acids.

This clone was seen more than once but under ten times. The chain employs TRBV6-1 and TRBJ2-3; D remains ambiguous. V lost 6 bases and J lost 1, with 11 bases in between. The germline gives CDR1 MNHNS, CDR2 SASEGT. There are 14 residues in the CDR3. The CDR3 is CASSLTRGTDTQYF. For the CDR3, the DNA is TGTGCCAGCAGCTTGACACGAGGCACAGATACGCAGTATTTT.

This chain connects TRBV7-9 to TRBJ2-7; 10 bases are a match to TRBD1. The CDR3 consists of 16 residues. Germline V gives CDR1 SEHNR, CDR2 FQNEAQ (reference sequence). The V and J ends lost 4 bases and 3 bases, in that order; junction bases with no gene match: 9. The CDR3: CASSCAGQGSRYEQYF. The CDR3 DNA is TGTGCCAGCAGCTGTGCGGGACAGGGGTCGCGCTACGAGCAGTACTTC. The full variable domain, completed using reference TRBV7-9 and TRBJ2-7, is DTGVSQNPRHKITKRGQNVTFRCDPISEHNRLYWYRQTLGQGPEFLTYFQNEAQLEKSRLLSDRFSAERPKGSFSTLEIQRTEQGDSAMYLCASSCAGQGSRYEQYFGPGTRLTVT.

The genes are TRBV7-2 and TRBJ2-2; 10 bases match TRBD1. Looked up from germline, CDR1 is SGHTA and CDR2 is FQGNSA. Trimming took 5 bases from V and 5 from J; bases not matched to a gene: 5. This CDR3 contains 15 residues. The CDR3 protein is CASSPWDRGTGELFF. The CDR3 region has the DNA TGTGCCAGCAGCCCGTGGGACAGGGGAACCGGGGAGCTGTTTTTT.

For the CDR3, the DNA is TGTGCCAGCAGCATTAGCCCTACCCCTGAAGCTTTCTTT. Translation gives CASSISPTPEAFF. The V call is TRBV7-2, the J call TRBJ1-1; the D is unclear. The CDR3 consists of 13 residues. In germline, CDR1 is SGHTA, CDR2 FQGNSA. Trimming removed 5 bases at V and 6 bases at J, with 13 bases between.

The CDR3, as DNA: TGTGCCAGCAGCGCGACGGGGGGAAACACCATATATTTT. It codes for CASSATGGNTIYF. The chain combines TRBV7-6 with TRBJ1-3; D gene uncertain. CDR3 length equals 13 residues. Germline V gene data show CDR1 as SGHVS and CDR2 as FNYEAQ. Deletions cut 5 bases from V and 4 bases from J, with 9 bases between.